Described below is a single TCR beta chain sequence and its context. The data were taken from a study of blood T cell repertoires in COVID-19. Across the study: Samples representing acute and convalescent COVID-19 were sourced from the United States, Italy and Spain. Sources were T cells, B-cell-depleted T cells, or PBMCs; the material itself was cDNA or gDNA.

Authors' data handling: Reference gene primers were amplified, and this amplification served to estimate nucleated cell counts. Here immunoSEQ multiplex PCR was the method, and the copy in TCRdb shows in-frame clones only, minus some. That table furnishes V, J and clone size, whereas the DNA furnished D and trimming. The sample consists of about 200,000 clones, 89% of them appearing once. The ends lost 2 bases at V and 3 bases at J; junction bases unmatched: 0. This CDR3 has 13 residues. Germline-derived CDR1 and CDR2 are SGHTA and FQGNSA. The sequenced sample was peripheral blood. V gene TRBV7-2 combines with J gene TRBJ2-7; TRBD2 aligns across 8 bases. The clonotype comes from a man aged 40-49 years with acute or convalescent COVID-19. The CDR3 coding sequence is TGTGCCAGCAGCTTAACTAGCGGCTACGAGCAGTACTTC. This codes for CASSLTSGYEQYF.